This TCR beta chain stems from a study of blood T cell repertoires in COVID-19. Study-level information: Donors in the United States, Italy and Spain gave samples during acute or convalescent COVID-19. The cDNA or gDNA used as material had been derived from T cells, B-cell-depleted T cells, or PBMCs.

Trimming cost V 0 bases and J 7 bases; bases outside gene matches: 4. Germline values: CDR1 MGHRA, CDR2 YSYEKL. The CDR3 runs to 15 residues. Study processing details: Reference gene primer amplification gave estimated nucleated cell counts. Sequencing used immunoSEQ multiplex PCR; TCRdb keeps in-frame clones, though not all of them. V, J and clone size derive from that table, while D and trimming were established from the DNA sequence. Among roughly 55,000 clones, roughly four fifths were seen once, and the ten largest hold 1.9%. The sample comprised peripheral blood. J is TRBJ1-5 and V is TRBV4-1, with 9 nucleotides matching TRBD1. This sequence was found in a woman in her sixties with acute or convalescent COVID-19. This CDR3 reads CASSQEGTGRQPQHF. For the CDR3, the DNA is TGCGCCAGCAGCCAAGAGGGGACAGGGAGGCAGCCCCAGCATTTT.